The 18 T cell receptor beta chains below come from one sample, sequenced in a study of cytomegalovirus exposure and HLA in healthy donors. It was with 60 Vbeta and 13 Jbeta primers that the PCR ran. Repertoires were generated with immunoSEQ multiplex PCR, while TCRdb's copy carries only in-frame clones and drops some. The sample holds 99,000 or so clones, roughly a tenth seen once. The sample consisted of PBMCs. Receptors were obtained from a man aged 35 to 55 in good health and CMV-seropositive.

This clone was detected only a few times. The chain joins TRBV19 to TRBJ1-5; no firm D call. V lost 7 bases to trimming and J lost 7 bases, with 14 bases between them. The CDR3 sequence is 13 residues long. Germline V gives CDR1 LNHDA, CDR2 SQIVND (reference sequence). CDR3 DNA sequence: TGTGCCAGTACCGAAGCGGTGTGGCAGCCCCAGCATTTT. Residues: CASTEAVWQPQHF.

The chain couples TRBV7-3 to TRBJ2-3; TRBD2 agrees at 12 bases. The V gene's germline CDR1 is SGHTA and CDR2 FQGTGA. The CDR3 is 17 amino acids. V dropped 3 bases and J dropped 0; count of bases not matched to a gene: 4. CDR3: CASSFRTSGKSTDTQYF. The CDR3 region has the DNA TGTGCCAGCAGCTTCAGGACTAGCGGGAAGAGCACAGATACGCAGTATTTT.

This clone appeared once. CDR3 in amino acids: CASSPPGRGGETQYF. Written as DNA, the CDR3 is TGTGCCAGCAGCCCACCGGGCCGGGGAGGAGAGACCCAGTACTTC. V and J are TRBV21-1 and TRBJ2-5; TRBD2, the table's D call, lacks a check against the DNA. TRBV21-1 counts as a pseudogene. The CDR3 is 15 residues long.

This chain connects TRBV27 to TRBJ2-5; 14 bases map to TRBD2. The J segment lost 9 bases and the V segment lost 4 bases, leaving 4 bases of the junction unmatched. Germline CDR1 reads MNHEY; CDR2 reads SMNVEV (reference sequence). The CDR3 runs to 14 residues. The CDR3: CASSSPGLAGAQYF. The CDR3, as DNA: TGTGCCAGCAGTTCTCCGGGACTAGCGGGAGCCCAGTACTTC.

This clone has a handful of counts. The V and J genes are TRBV27 and TRBJ1-5, with a weak D call TRBD1 (6 bases). The CDR3 extends over 17 amino acids. In germline, CDR1 is MNHEY, CDR2 SMNVEV (reference sequence). Trimming left V 8 bases short and J 0 bases short, with 20 bases between. The CDR3 DNA reads TGTGCCAGCGGATCCCGGGACACAAGTTATAGCAATCAGCCCCAGCATTTT. This codes for CASGSRDTSYSNQPQHF.

This clone was found a few times. The genes are TRBV5-1 and TRBJ1-4; a possible D gene is TRBD1 (5 bases). The CDR3 has 16 amino acids. V lost 3 bases and J lost 4, with 16 bases in between. Germline lookup yields CDR1 SGHRS and CDR2 YFSETQ. In DNA, the CDR3 is TGCGCCAGCAGCTGGGGGAGGGCGTCAGGTAATGAAAAACTGTTTTTT. Translated: CASSWGRASGNEKLFF.

This clone appeared a few times. The chain combines TRBV5-4 with TRBJ1-3, with 7 bases identical to TRBD1. Trimming removed 2 bases from V and 3 bases from J; junction bases left unmatched: 8. Germline lookup yields CDR1 SGHNT and CDR2 YYREEE (reference sequence). The CDR3 has 16 amino acids. The CDR3 DNA reads TGTGCCAGCAGCTTATATAGACAGGGTATTGGAAACACCATATATTTT. Amino acids: CASSLYRQGIGNTIYF.

The chain carries TRBV21-1 and TRBJ2-7; TRBD2 is the table's D call, not checked against the DNA. TRBV21-1 is given as a pseudogene. The CDR3 consists of 15 residues. In DNA, the CDR3 is TGTGCCAGCAGCATTAAACGGGAGTTTTGCTACGAGCAGTACTTC. This encodes CASSIKREFCYEQYF.

This sequence joins TRBV27 and TRBJ2-7, with 9 bases identical to TRBD2. Germline-derived CDR1 and CDR2 are MNHEY and SMNVEV (reference sequence). CDR3 length equals 22 residues. With 8 bases clipped from V and 3 bases from J, the junction kept 32 bases outside the gene matches. The CDR3 DNA reads TGTGCCAGCGAATATATCGCGAATACCGGGACACGTCGCGGGGGGGGAATCTACGAGCAGTACTTC. As protein: CASEYIANTGTRRGGGIYEQYF.

The table lists this clone with a few counts. This chain uses TRBV11-3 with TRBJ2-7, with TRBD1 identical over 8 bases. CDR1 and CDR2 (germline): SGHNT, YENEEA. The CDR3 runs to 12 residues. The ends lost 5 bases at V and 3 bases at J; junction bases unmatched: 0. The CDR3 bases are TGTGCCAGCAGCGGACAGGGCTACGAGCAGTACTTC. Translation: CASSGQGYEQYF.

The gene calls are TRBV30 and TRBJ2-7; TRBD2 matches at 8 bases. The CDR3 covers 12 residues. Losses at the gene ends were 5 bases for V and 2 bases for J; bases not matched to a gene: 2. Germline-derived CDR1 and CDR2 are GTSNPN and SVGIG (reference sequence). CDR3 sequence reads: CAWGLAAYEQYF. Here the CDR3 DNA reads TGTGCCTGGGGACTAGCAGCCTACGAGCAGTACTTC.

This clone has more than one count but fewer than ten. The J gene is TRBJ2-5, the V gene TRBV10-3, with D perhaps TRBD1 (5 bases). CDR3 length: 12 residues. Trimming cost V 3 bases and J 3 bases, with 5 bases left between them. The germline CDR1 and CDR2 sequences are ENHRY and SYGVKD. CDR3 protein: CAISDREETQYF. CDR3 nucleotides: TGTGCCATCAGTGACAGGGAAGAGACCCAGTACTTC.

V is TRBV10-2 and J is TRBJ1-5; the D is unclear. CDR1 and CDR2 (germline): WSHSY, SAAADI. The CDR3 covers 15 residues. Trimming removed 0 bases from V and 0 bases from J, with 6 bases in between. CDR3 sequence (DNA): TGCGCCAGCAGTGAGTCATTGTATAGCAATCAGCCCCAGCATTTT. This sequence encodes CASSESLYSNQPQHF.

This clone was found a few times. The chain carries TRBV9 and TRBJ2-5, with 9 bases lining up with TRBD2. From germline, CDR1 is SGDLS and CDR2 YYNGEE. V shed 3 bases, J shed 10 bases, and the junction held 4 bases outside the gene matches. This CDR3 has 12 residues. In DNA, the CDR3 is TGTGCCAGCAGCGGAAGCGGGGGGAACCAGTACTTC. As protein: CASSGSGGNQYF.

The chain employs TRBV7-2 and TRBJ2-5; 11 nucleotides agree with TRBD1. The CDR3 is 14 residues long. Per the germline V gene, CDR1 is SGHTA and CDR2 is FQGNSA. Unmatched junction bases numbered 3, after V lost 4 bases and J lost 5 bases. The chain's CDR3 is CASSSGTGGETQYF. DNA of the CDR3: TGTGCCAGCAGCTCCGGGACAGGGGGTGAGACCCAGTACTTC.

This clone has a handful of counts. The chain uses TRBV4-1 and TRBJ2-5; D possibly corresponds to TRBD1 (6 bases). Trimming removed 4 bases at V and 4 bases at J, with 10 bases between. This CDR3 is 13 amino acids long. Germline CDR1 is MGHRA and CDR2 is YSYEKL. The CDR3, as DNA: TGCGCCAGCAGCCCGCAGGGGACAGAGACCCAGTACTTC. Translated, it gives CASSPQGTETQYF.

In its sample, this clone was seen a few times. This chain joins TRBV19 and TRBJ2-3, with 9 bases that match TRBD2. Germline CDR1 LNHDA, CDR2 SQIVND (reference sequence). The CDR3 length is 14 residues. Germline trimming cut 7 bases from V and 6 bases from J; bases unmatched to any gene: 8. The CDR3 reads CASKGGREADTQYF. In DNA form, the CDR3 reads TGTGCCAGTAAAGGCGGGAGGGAGGCCGATACGCAGTATTTT.

The V and J genes are TRBV7-3 and TRBJ2-7; TRBD2 matches at 12 bases. V lost 5 bases to trimming and J lost 7 bases; unmatched junction nucleotides: 6. CDR1 and CDR2 (germline): SGHTA, FQGTGA. The CDR3 spans 14 residues. CDR3 nucleotides: TGTGCCAGCAGCAAGACTAGCGGGAGCGAAGAGCAGTACTTC. Translating it yields CASSKTSGSEEQYF.